A single sample gave rise to the 26 T cell receptor beta chains below, sequenced in a study of shared clonotypes between healthy human individuals. Clones were sequenced by immunoSEQ multiplex PCR, and TCRdb holds only the in-frame ones, with some missing. The sample shows 530,000 or so clones, around 79% of them seen only once. The source material was PBMCs. These receptors all come from a woman between 35 and 50 years old in good health. Some clones in this sample may be carry-over from other donors' samples.

This chain connects TRBV2 to TRBJ1-5, with 9 bases identical to TRBD1. This CDR3 region has 15 residues. Trimming removed 6 bases from V and 5 bases from J; junction bases left unmatched: 8. Germline loops: CDR1 SNHLY, CDR2 FYNNEI. CDR3 sequence reads: CASSYGQGIDQPQHF. The CDR3 DNA is TGTGCCAGCAGCTACGGACAGGGGATAGATCAGCCCCAGCATTTT.

In this sample, this clone turned up a few times. Other DNA variants within this sample encode the same CDR3. V is TRBV6-1 and J is TRBJ2-3; possible D gene TRBD2, 5 bases. V shed 0 bases and J shed 3 bases, with 7 bases lying between them. This CDR3 spans 14 amino acids. Germline CDR1 and CDR2: MNHNS and SASEGT. In DNA form, the CDR3 reads TGTGCCAGCAGTGAAGCCTCGGGAACAGATACGCAGTATTTT. Its protein is CASSEASGTDTQYF.

This clone was seen a handful of times. The J gene is TRBJ2-3, the V gene TRBV2, with D hard to call. Between the trimmed V and J ends, which lost 8 bases and 2 bases, there was a span of 14 bases. This CDR3 has 14 residues. The germline CDR1 and CDR2 sequences are SNHLY and FYNNEI. The CDR3: CASRARLSTDTQYF. The CDR3 nucleotides read TGTGCCAGCCGGGCCAGACTTTCCACAGATACGCAGTATTTT.

The CDR3 region has the DNA TGTGCCAGCAGATTGGGGGGCTACGAGCAGTACTTC. Translating it yields CASRLGGYEQYF. This chain uses TRBV11-2 with TRBJ2-7, with D maybe TRBD2 (6 bases). In germline, CDR1 is SGHAT, CDR2 FQNNGV. V was shortened by 6 bases and J by 3 bases, with 9 bases between the two germline ends. The CDR3 totals 12 residues. Looking up the rest from reference TRBV11-2 and TRBJ2-7 gives the full variable domain: EAGVAQSPRYKIIEKRQSVAFWCNPISGHATLYWYQQILGQGPKLLIQFQNNGVVDDSQLPKDRFSAERLKGVDSTLKIQPAKLEDSAVYLCASRLGGYEQYFGPGTRLTVT.

This clone was seen a few times. The V gene is TRBV9, the J gene TRBJ2-2; D not resolved. CDR1 and CDR2 (germline): SGDLS, YYNGEE. This CDR3 spans 16 amino acids. The ends were cut back, 1 base at V and 3 bases at J, with 13 bases in the middle. The CDR3 sequence is CASSVFSPTHTGELFF. The CDR3 DNA reads as TGTGCCAGCAGCGTATTTAGCCCGACGCACACCGGGGAGCTGTTTTTT.

The chain uses TRBV2 and TRBJ1-1; D is possibly TRBD1 (5 bases). Trimming left V 5 bases short and J 5 bases short, with 18 bases between. The CDR3 length is 15 residues. Germline lookup yields CDR1 SNHLY and CDR2 FYNNEI. The CDR3 bases are TGTGCCAGCAGTTGGGGGGACGCATCTTTGACTGAAGCTTTCTTT. Amino acid sequence: CASSWGDASLTEAFF.

The chain links TRBV4-3 to TRBJ1-4; TRBD1 might be the D (6 bases). Trimming left V 0 bases short and J 5 bases short, with 13 bases between. The germline CDR1 and CDR2 sequences are LGHNA and YSLEER. The CDR3 is 16 amino acids. CDR3: CASSQDTGRENEKLFF. CDR3 nucleotide sequence: TGCGCCAGCAGCCAAGATACAGGGAGGGAGAATGAAAAACTGTTTTTT.

The gene calls are TRBV30 and TRBJ2-1; no clear D gene. The CDR3 covers 14 residues. Germline values: CDR1 GTSNPN, CDR2 SVGIG (reference sequence). The germline V and J ends were trimmed by 0 bases and 5 bases, with 11 bases remaining between them. This CDR3 is CAWSVRVLDNEQFF. The CDR3 DNA is TGTGCCTGGAGTGTACGAGTTTTGGACAATGAGCAGTTCTTC.

The chain joins TRBV29-1 to TRBJ2-7; the D gene is possibly TRBD1 (6 bases). V was trimmed by 6 bases and J by 5 bases, leaving 23 bases between them. The CDR3 sequence is 15 residues long. The germline CDR1 and CDR2 sequences are SQVTM and ANQGSEA. CDR3 region: CSVVPPGHRNDEQYF. DNA for the CDR3: TGCAGCGTGGTCCCACCGGGACACAGAAATGACGAGCAGTACTTC.

The DNA for the CDR3 is TGTGCCAGCAGCGTAGAACAGGACACTGAAGCTTTCTTT. It specifies CASSVEQDTEAFF. The chain is built from TRBV9 and TRBJ1-1; D is perhaps TRBD1 (5 bases). The germline CDR1 and CDR2 sequences are SGDLS and YYNGEE. The CDR3 is 13 amino acids. The V end lost 0 bases, the J end lost 3 bases, and 6 bases lay between the germline ends.

The chain uses TRBV7-8 and TRBJ2-7, with 10 nucleotides matching TRBD2. Germline CDR1 reads SGHVS; CDR2 reads FQNEAQ. This CDR3 is built from 13 residues. V lost 2 bases to trimming and J lost 5 bases; unmatched junction nucleotides: 0. The CDR3 sequence: CASSLTSGNEQYF. As DNA, the CDR3 is TGTGCCAGCAGCTTAACTAGCGGGAACGAGCAGTACTTC. The full variable domain, in which reference TRBV7-8 and TRBJ2-7 provide the parts outside the CDR3, is GAGVSQSPRYKVAKRGQDVALRCDPISGHVSLFWYQQALGQGPEFLTYFQNEAQLDKSGLPSDRFFAERPEGSVSTLKIQRTQQEDSAVYLCASSLTSGNEQYFGPGTRLTVT.

The J gene is TRBJ1-5, the V gene TRBV28; 8 positions match TRBD1. V trimming: 4 bases; J trimming: 6 bases; junction bases outside the gene matches: 8. Germline V lookup: CDR1 MDHEN, CDR2 SYDVKM. This CDR3 has 15 residues. The CDR3 region is CASSSDREVTQPQHF. In nucleotides, the CDR3 is TGTGCCAGCAGTTCGGACAGGGAGGTGACTCAGCCCCAGCATTTT.

In this sample, this clone turned up once. The J gene is TRBJ2-7, the V gene TRBV21-1; TRBD1 was called by the table and not checked on the DNA. TRBV21-1 is marked as a pseudogene. The CDR3 runs 17 residues. CDR3 amino acids: CASSGKQGTYRPYEQYF. Written as DNA, the CDR3 is TGTGCCAGCAGCGGCAAACAGGGGACCTACCGACCTTACGAGCAGTACTTC.

V is TRBV7-3 and J is TRBJ2-1; 13 bases line up with TRBD2. Germline assignment: CDR1 SGHTA and CDR2 FQGTGA. After removal of 3 bases from V and 7 bases from J, the junction contained 3 bases not matched to a gene. CDR3 size: 15 residues. As DNA, the CDR3 is TGTGCCAGCAGCTTCGGGACTAGCGGGACTAATGAGCAGTTCTTC. Residues: CASSFGTSGTNEQFF.

The rearrangement joins TRBV7-9 to TRBJ2-3; weak D call: TRBD2 (7 bases). V lost 10 bases and J 2 bases, leaving 13 bases between the germline ends. CDR1 is SEHNR, CDR2 FQNEAQ, per germline (reference sequence). The CDR3 extends over 13 amino acids. The CDR3 DNA sequence: TGTGCCACCTTAGGGGGGGTCACAGATACGCAGTATTTT. It codes for CATLGGVTDTQYF.

Concerning this clone itself: This sample also contains other DNA sequences that code for the same CDR3. Written as DNA, the CDR3 is TGTGCCAGCTCACCAAGGGGGACTAACACCGGGGAGCTGTTTTTT. Its protein is CASSPRGTNTGELFF. V usage is TRBV18 and J usage is TRBJ2-2; possibly TRBD1 or TRBD2 for D (6 bases each). Trimming shortened V by 2 bases and J by 2 bases, and 9 bases separated the two germline ends. The CDR3 has 15 residues. Looked up from germline, CDR1 is KGHSH and CDR2 is LQKENI.

The sample holds a few counts of this clone. The chain joins TRBV5-1 to TRBJ1-1; 7 bases are shared with TRBD1. The germline gives CDR1 SGHRS, CDR2 YFSETQ. The CDR3 has 15 amino acids. J gave up 4 bases and V 4 bases, and 10 bases lay outside the gene matches. The CDR3 spells CASSMQGVKSTEAFF. The CDR3 coding sequence is TGCGCCAGCAGCATGCAGGGGGTGAAGTCCACTGAAGCTTTCTTT.

This clone was detected once. V usage is TRBV9 and J usage is TRBJ2-1; a weak D match, TRBD1 (6 bases). The length of the CDR3 is 16 residues. Trimming removed 2 bases from V and 8 bases from J, with 20 bases in between. Germline V gene sequence: CDR1 SGDLS, CDR2 YYNGEE. The CDR3 region has the DNA TGTGCCAGCAGCGTGACAGGCCACCCCGCAGGGGATGAGCAGTTCTTC. Translated, it gives CASSVTGHPAGDEQFF.

This chain links TRBV2 with TRBJ1-2; 8 bases line up with TRBD1. With 6 bases clipped from V and 7 bases from J, the junction kept 7 bases outside the gene matches. Looked up from germline, CDR1 is SNHLY and CDR2 is FYNNEI. The CDR3 is 13 amino acids. The CDR3 DNA is TGTGCCAGCAGCTTAACAGGGGGAGGTGGCTACACCTTC. Translated, it gives CASSLTGGGGYTF.

This chain joins TRBV27 and TRBJ1-5; D uncertain. This CDR3 has 14 amino acids. Germline V gene data show CDR1 as MNHEY and CDR2 as SMNVEV (reference sequence). V lost 3 bases to trimming and J lost 3 bases, with 9 bases between them. For the CDR3, the DNA is TGTGCCAGCAGTTTCTCGGGTGACAATCAGCCCCAGCATTTT. Translation gives CASSFSGDNQPQHF.

As concerns this clone: Other DNA sequences from this sample encode an identical CDR3 as well. The chain links TRBV7-8 to TRBJ2-7; D is undetermined. V dropped 3 bases and J dropped 3 bases, with 3 bases sitting between them. Germline CDR1 reads SGHVS; CDR2 reads FQNEAQ. The CDR3 is made up of 11 amino acids. As DNA, the CDR3 is TGTGCCAGCAGCTTGATCTACGAGCAGTACTTC. Amino acid sequence: CASSLIYEQYF.

The gene calls are TRBV14 and TRBJ2-7; 8 bases fit TRBD2. From germline, CDR1 is SGHDN and CDR2 FVKESK. This CDR3 is 14 amino acids long. The J segment lost 4 bases and the V segment lost 5 bases, leaving 7 bases of the junction unmatched. The DNA for the CDR3 is TGTGCCAGCAGCTCCGGGACTAGGAATTACGAGCAGTACTTC. Residues: CASSSGTRNYEQYF.

This rearrangement joins TRBV29-1 to TRBJ2-3, with D possibly being TRBD1 or TRBD2 (8 bases each). Trimming took off 3 bases at V and 2 bases at J, with 36 bases between the two ends. The germline gives CDR1 SQVTM, CDR2 ANQGSEA. This CDR3 comprises 22 residues. CDR3 residues: CSVESRGRWQREWELATDTQYF. The CDR3 nucleotides are TGCAGCGTTGAGAGCAGGGGGCGGTGGCAGCGGGAGTGGGAATTGGCCACAGATACGCAGTATTTT.

This clone was observed at least ten times. The chain uses TRBV6-5 and TRBJ1-1; the match to TRBD1 covers 7 bases. The CDR3 sequence is 15 residues long. Germline CDR1 reads MNHEY; CDR2 reads SVGAGI. After removal of 0 bases from V and 4 bases from J, the junction contained 5 bases not matched to a gene. CDR3 bases: TGTGCCAGCAGTTACTCGGACAGGAGGCGCACTGAAGCTTTCTTT. Encoded protein: CASSYSDRRRTEAFF.

The rearrangement joins TRBV6-4 to TRBJ1-2; D is ambiguous. The V gene lost 0 bases and the J gene lost 7 bases, with 12 bases spanning the gap. The length of the CDR3 is 14 residues. The germline V gene encodes CDR1 MRHNA and CDR2 SNTAGT. DNA for the CDR3: TGTGCCAGCAGTGACTCGCGGCGATTAGCTGGCTACACCTTC. It codes for CASSDSRRLAGYTF.

The genes are TRBV11-2 and TRBJ2-2; 7 bases map to TRBD2. The V and J ends lost 3 bases and 0 bases, in that order; junction bases with no gene match: 1. This CDR3 is 15 amino acids long. Germline lookup yields CDR1 SGHAT and CDR2 FQNNGV. CDR3 in amino acids: CASSFSGTNTGELFF. The CDR3 DNA sequence: TGTGCCAGCAGCTTCAGCGGGACGAACACCGGGGAGCTGTTTTTT. The whole variable domain, remainder taken from reference TRBV11-2 and TRBJ2-2, is EAGVAQSPRYKIIEKRQSVAFWCNPISGHATLYWYQQILGQGPKLLIQFQNNGVVDDSQLPKDRFSAERLKGVDSTLKIQPAKLEDSAVYLCASSFSGTNTGELFFGEGSRLTVL.